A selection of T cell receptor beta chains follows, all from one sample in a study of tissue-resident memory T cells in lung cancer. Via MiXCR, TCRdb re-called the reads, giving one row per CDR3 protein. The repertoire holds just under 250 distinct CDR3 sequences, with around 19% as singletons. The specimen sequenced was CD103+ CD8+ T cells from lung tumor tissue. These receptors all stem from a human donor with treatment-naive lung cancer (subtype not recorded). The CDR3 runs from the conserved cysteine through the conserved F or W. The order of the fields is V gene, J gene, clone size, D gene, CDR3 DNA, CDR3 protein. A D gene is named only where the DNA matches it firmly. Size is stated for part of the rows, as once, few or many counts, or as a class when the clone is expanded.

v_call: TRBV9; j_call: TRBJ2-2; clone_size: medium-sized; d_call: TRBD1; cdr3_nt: TGTGCCAGCAGCCTCGGACAGGACACCGGGGAGCTGTTTTTT; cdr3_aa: CASSLGQDTGELFF
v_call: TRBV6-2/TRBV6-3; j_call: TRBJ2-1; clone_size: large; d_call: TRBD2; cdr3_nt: TGTGCCAGCAGTTACCGGACTAGCGGACTCAATGAGCAGTTCTTC; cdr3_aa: CASSYRTSGLNEQFF
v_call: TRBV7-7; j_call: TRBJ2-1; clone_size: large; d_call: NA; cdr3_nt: TGTGCTAGCAGCTTGTGGGGGAGGCCTTCCGATGAGCAGTTCTTC; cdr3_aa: CASSLWGRPSDEQFF
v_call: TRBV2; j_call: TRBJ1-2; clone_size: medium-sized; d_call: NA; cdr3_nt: TGTGCCAGCAGTGATACCGGCAGCACCTCTTATGGCTACACCTTC; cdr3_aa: CASSDTGSTSYGYTF
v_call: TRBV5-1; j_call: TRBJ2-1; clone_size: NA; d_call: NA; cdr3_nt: TGCGCCAGCAGCTTGGCCTTATGGCATGAGCAGTTCTTC; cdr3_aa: CASSLALWHEQFF
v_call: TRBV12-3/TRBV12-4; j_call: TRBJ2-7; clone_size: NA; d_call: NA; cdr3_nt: TGTGCCAGCAGGATCCCGGGGTTGTACGAGCAGTACTTC; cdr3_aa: CASRIPGLYEQYF
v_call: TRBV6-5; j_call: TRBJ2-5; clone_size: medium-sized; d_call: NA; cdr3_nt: TGTGCCAGCAGTTACTCGGGCGGGTGGGGGGAGACCCAGTACTTC; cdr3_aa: CASSYSGGWGETQYF
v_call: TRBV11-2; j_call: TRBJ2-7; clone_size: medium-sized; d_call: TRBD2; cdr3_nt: TGTGCCAGCAGCCCTCTAGCGGGAGATGGCGAGCAGTACTTC; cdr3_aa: CASSPLAGDGEQYF
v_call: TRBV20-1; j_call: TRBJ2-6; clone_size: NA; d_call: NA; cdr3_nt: TGCAGTGCTAGAGATTCTACAGACTCTGGGGCCAACGTCCTGACTTTC; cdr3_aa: CSARDSTDSGANVLTF
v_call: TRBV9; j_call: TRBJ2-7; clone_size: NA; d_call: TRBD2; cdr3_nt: TGTGCCAGTTCCCTTGGGACTAGCGGGGCCCCATCCTACGAGCAGTACTTC; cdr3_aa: CASSLGTSGAPSYEQYF
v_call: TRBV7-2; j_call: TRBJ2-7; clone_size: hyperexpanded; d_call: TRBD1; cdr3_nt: TGTGCCAGCAGCTTAGGAGGGGGCTTATACGAGCAGTACTTC; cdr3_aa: CASSLGGGLYEQYF
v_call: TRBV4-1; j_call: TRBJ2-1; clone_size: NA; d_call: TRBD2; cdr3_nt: TGCGCCAGCAGCCAAGTAGCGGGGCCATACAATGAGCAGTTCTTC; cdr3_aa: CASSQVAGPYNEQFF
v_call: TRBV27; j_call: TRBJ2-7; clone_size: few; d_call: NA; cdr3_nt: TGTGCCAGCAGTTTATCGGGACTTTCCCGGAGGAGATACGAGCAGTACTTC; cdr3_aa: CASSLSGLSRRRYEQYF